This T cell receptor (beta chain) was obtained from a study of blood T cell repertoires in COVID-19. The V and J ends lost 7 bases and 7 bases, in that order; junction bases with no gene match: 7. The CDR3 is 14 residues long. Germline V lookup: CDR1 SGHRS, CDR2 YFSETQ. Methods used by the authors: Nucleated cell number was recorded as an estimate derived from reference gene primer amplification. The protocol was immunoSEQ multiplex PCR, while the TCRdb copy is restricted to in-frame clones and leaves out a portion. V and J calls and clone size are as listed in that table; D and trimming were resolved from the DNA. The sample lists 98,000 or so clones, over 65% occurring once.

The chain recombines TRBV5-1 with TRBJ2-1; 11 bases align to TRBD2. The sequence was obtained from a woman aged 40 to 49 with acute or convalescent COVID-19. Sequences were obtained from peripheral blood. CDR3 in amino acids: CASGLAGGINEQFF. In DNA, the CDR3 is TGCGCCAGCGGTTTAGCGGGGGGGATTAATGAGCAGTTCTTC.